This TCR beta chain is from a study of glioma-infiltrating T cells. The iRepertoire nested amplicon-rescue multiplex PCR amplified TCR alpha and beta CDR3s from RNA. Input was about 85-450 ng of tissue mRNA or PBMC total RNA. TCRdb reanalysed the multiplex PCR reads using MiXCR and keeps one entry per CDR3 protein. The table records under 200,000 distinct CDR3 sequences, around 40% of them present only once. The CDR3 has 13 amino acids. With 5 bases removed from V and 5 bases from J, the gap between germline ends came to 11 bases. Germline V CDR1 and CDR2: MNHNS, SASEGT. Sequencing was carried out using glioma tissue, nonneoplastic brain tissue, or PBMCs (not recorded which). The sequence was collected from a human donor with low-grade glioma or glioblastoma, undergoing nonglioma brain surgery, or in good health (not recorded which). The chain is built from TRBV6-1 and TRBJ2-3; unclear D gene. The DNA of the CDR3 is TGTGCCAGCAGTTTGGTGGACCTAGATACGCAGTATTTT. This gives the protein CASSLVDLDTQYF.